This T cell receptor (beta chain) was identified during a study of blood T cell repertoires in COVID-19. Study background: The United States, Italy and Spain supplied acute and convalescent COVID-19 samples. PBMCs, B-cell-depleted T cells, or T cells provided the cDNA or gDNA that made up the material.

In the authors' workflow: Reference gene primer amplification in the assay estimated nucleated cell counts. Data came from immunoSEQ multiplex PCR; TCRdb stores just in-frame clones and leaves some out. That table furnishes V, J and clone size, whereas the DNA furnished D and trimming. The data show 25,000 to 35,000 clones, 82% seen once. The TCR comes from a man at least 80 years old with active or convalescent COVID-19. Input material: peripheral blood.

CDR3 protein: CASSESSGTGNNNSPLHF. CDR3 nucleotide sequence: TGTGCCAGCAGCGAATCTTCCGGGACAGGGAACAATAATTCACCCCTCCACTTT. J is TRBJ1-6 and V is TRBV9; 9 bases are shared with TRBD1. The CDR3 covers 18 residues. Germline CDR1 SGDLS, CDR2 YYNGEE. Trimming at V came to 3 bases and at J to 5 bases, leaving 12 bases not matched to a gene. Full variable domain (remainder filled in from reference TRBV9 and TRBJ1-6): DSGVTQTPKHLITATGQRVTLRCSPRSGDLSVYWYQQSLDQGLQFLIQYYNGEERAKGNILERFSAQQFPDLHSELNLSSLELGDSALYFCASSESSGTGNNNSPLHFGNGTRLTVT.